These T cell receptor beta chains were read from a single sample in a study of blood T cell repertoires in COVID-19. The method was immunoSEQ multiplex PCR; TCRdb's version includes in-frame clones alone and lacks a portion of them. The sample has around 260,000 clones, 80% to 95% seen once. Sequencing input: peripheral blood. These receptors originate from a person aged 18 to 35 with COVID-19, enrolled during active disease. The CDR3 runs from the conserved cysteine through the conserved F or W. D genes are given only for firm matches. Not every row has a clone size; where given, it reads once, few, many or a size class.

abundance | d_gene | j_gene | v_gene | CDR3aa | CDR3nt
once | - | TRBJ2-3 | TRBV7-2 | CASSARGAFSTDTQYF | TGTGCCAGCAGCGCCCGGGGAGCATTTAGCACAGATACGCAGTATTTT
few | TRBD1 | TRBJ1-1 | TRBV5-1 | CASSSDRVGNTEAFF | TGCGCCAGCAGCTCCGACAGGGTGGGGAACACTGAAGCTTTCTTT
- | TRBD1 | TRBJ1-5 | TRBV2 | CASNLDRGNQPQHF | TGTGCCAGCAACCTCGACAGGGGGAATCAGCCCCAGCATTTT
- | TRBD2 | TRBJ2-2 | TRBV7-9 | CASSPWTSGNTGELFF | TGTGCCAGCAGCCCCTGGACTAGCGGGAACACCGGGGAGCTGTTTTTT
- | TRBD1 | TRBJ2-7 | TRBV28 | CASSLGTGGGYEQYF | TGTGCCAGCAGTCTGGGGACAGGAGGAGGATACGAGCAGTACTTC
- | TRBD2 | TRBJ2-5 | TRBV7-9 | CASSLLAGEETQYF | TGTGCCAGCAGCCTACTAGCGGGAGAAGAGACCCAGTACTTC
- | TRBD1 | TRBJ1-6 | TRBV19 | CATSTGYNSPLHF | TGTGCCACCTCGACAGGGTATAATTCACCCCTCCACTTT
- | TRBD2 | TRBJ2-1 | TRBV24-1 | CATSDPSGSSYNEQFF | TGTGCCACCAGTGACCCTAGCGGGAGCTCCTACAATGAGCAGTTCTTC
- | TRBD1 | TRBJ2-7 | TRBV28 | CASRERILGQINYEQYF | TGTGCCAGCAGGGAGAGGATCCTGGGACAGATCAACTACGAGCAGTACTTC
once | TRBD2 | TRBJ2-1 | TRBV9 | CASSDGTSGRTYNEQFF | TGTGCCAGCAGCGATGGGACTAGCGGGAGAACCTACAATGAGCAGTTCTTC
- | - | TRBJ1-2 | TRBV29-1 | CSVPDRRANYGYTF | TGCAGCGTACCTGACAGGCGAGCTAACTATGGCTACACCTTC